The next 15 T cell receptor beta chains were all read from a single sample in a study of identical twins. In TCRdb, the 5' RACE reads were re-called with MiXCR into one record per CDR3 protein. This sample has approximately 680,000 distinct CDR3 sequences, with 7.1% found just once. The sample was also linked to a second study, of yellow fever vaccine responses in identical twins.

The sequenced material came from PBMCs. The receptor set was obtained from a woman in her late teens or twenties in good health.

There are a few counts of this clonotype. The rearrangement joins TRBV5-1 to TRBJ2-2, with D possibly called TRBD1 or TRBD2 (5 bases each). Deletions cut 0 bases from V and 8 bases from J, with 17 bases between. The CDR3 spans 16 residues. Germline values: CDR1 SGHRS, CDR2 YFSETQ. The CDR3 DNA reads TGCGCCAGCAGCTTGGGTTTAGGGACCATTGCTGGGGAGCTGTTTTTT. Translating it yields CASSLGLGTIAGELFF.

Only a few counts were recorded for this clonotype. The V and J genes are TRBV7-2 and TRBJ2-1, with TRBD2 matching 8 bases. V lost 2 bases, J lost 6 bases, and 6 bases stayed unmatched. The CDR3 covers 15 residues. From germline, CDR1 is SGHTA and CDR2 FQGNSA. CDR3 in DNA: TGTGCCAGCAGCTTATTAGGACTAGCCCCCAATGAGCAGTTCTTC. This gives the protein CASSLLGLAPNEQFF. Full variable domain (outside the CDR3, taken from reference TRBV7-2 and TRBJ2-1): GAGVSQSPSNKVTEKGKDVELRCDPISGHTALYWYRQSLGQGLEFLIYFQGNSAPDKSGLPSDRFSAERTGGSVSTLTIQRTQQEDSAVYLCASSLLGLAPNEQFFGPGTRLTVL.

The CDR3 DNA sequence: TGTGCCAGCAGTTTAATCAGGGCCTCGGGCGAGCAGTACTTC. Protein product: CASSLIRASGEQYF. The chain couples TRBV28 to TRBJ2-7; D might be TRBD1 (5 bases). V dropped 2 bases and J dropped 6 bases, with 14 bases sitting between them. This CDR3 region has 14 residues. CDR1 is MDHEN and CDR2 is SYDVKM in the germline V gene.

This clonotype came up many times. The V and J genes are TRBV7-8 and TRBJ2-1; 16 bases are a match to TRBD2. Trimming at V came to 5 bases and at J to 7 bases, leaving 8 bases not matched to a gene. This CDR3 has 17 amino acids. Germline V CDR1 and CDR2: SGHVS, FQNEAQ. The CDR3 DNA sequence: TGTGCCAGCAGCCCTGGGACTAGCGGGGGGGCGTTTAATGAGCAGTTCTTC. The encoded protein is CASSPGTSGGAFNEQFF.

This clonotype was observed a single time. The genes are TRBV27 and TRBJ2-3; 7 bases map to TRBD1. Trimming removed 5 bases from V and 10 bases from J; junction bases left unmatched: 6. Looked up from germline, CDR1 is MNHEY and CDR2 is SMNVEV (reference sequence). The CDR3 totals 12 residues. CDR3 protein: CASSPPGGSQYF. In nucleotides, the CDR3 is TGTGCCAGCAGTCCACCAGGGGGATCGCAGTATTTT.

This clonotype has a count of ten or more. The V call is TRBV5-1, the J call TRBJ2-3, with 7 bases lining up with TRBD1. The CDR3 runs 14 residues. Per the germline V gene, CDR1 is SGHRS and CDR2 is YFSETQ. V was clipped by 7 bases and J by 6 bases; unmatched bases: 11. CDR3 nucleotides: TGCGCCAGCTCCCGGGACAGTCAACCCGATACGCAGTATTTT. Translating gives CASSRDSQPDTQYF.

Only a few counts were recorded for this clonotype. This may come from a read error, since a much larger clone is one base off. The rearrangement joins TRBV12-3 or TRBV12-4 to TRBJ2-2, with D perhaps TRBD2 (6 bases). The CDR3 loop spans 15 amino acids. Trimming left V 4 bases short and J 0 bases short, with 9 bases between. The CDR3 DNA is TGTGCCAGCAGTTCCGGCGGGGCGAACACCGGGGAGCTGTTTTTT. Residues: CASSSGGANTGELFF.

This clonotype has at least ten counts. CDR3 sequence reads: CASGGGRGTEAFF. The CDR3 region has the DNA TGTGCCAGCGGTGGGGGTAGGGGCACTGAAGCTTTCTTT. The chain uses TRBV5-6 and TRBJ1-1, with D possibly being TRBD1 (5 bases). Germline V lookup: CDR1 SGHDT, CDR2 YYEEEE. The CDR3 contains 13 residues. V lost 7 bases to trimming and J lost 4 bases, with 14 bases between them.

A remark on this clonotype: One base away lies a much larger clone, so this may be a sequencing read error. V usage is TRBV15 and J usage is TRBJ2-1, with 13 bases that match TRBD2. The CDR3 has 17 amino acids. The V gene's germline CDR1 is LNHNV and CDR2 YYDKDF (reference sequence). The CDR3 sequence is CTTSHTIGLAGVSEQFF. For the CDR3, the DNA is TGTACCACCAGCCACACCATCGGACTAGCGGGAGTCAGTGAGCAGTTCTTC.

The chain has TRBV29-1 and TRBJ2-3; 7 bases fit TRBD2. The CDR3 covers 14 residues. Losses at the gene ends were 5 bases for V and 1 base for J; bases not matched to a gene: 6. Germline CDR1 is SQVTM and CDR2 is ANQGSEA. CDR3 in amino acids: CSVLGLVRTDTQYF. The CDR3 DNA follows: TGCAGCGTTTTAGGACTAGTACGCACAGATACGCAGTATTTT.

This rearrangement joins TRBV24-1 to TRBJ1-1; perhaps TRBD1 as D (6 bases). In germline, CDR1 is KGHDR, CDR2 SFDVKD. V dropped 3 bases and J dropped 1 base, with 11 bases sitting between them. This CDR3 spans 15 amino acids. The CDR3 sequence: CATSDNQQGNTEAFF. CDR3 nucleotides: TGTGCCACCAGTGATAACCAACAGGGGAACACTGAAGCTTTCTTT.

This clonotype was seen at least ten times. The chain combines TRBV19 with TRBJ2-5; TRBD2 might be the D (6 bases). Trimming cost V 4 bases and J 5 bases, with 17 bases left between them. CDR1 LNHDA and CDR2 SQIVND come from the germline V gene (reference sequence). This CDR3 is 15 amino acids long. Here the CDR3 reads CASSNGGNSMETQYF. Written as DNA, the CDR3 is TGTGCCAGTAGTAACGGGGGTAATTCGATGGAGACCCAGTACTTC.

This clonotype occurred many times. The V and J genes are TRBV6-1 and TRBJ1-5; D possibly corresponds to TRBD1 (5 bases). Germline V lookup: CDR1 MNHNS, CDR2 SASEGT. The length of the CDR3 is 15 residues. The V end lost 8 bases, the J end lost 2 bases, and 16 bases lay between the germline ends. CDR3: CASALGGDGNQPQHF. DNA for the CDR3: TGTGCCAGCGCCCTCGGGGGGGACGGCAATCAGCCCCAGCATTTT.

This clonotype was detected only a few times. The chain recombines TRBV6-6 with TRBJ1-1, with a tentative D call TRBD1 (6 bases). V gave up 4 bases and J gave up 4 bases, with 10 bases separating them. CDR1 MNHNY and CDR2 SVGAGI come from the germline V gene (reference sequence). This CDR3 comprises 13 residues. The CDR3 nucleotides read TGTGCCAGCAGTTCTCACAGGGCCACTGAAGCTTTCTTT. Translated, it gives CASSSHRATEAFF.

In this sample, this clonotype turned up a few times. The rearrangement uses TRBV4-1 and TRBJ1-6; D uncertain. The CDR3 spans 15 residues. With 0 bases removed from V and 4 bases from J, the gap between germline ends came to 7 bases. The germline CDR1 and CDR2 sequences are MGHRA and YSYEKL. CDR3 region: CASSQEVYYNSPLHF. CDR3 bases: TGCGCCAGCAGCCAAGAGGTTTATTATAATTCACCCCTCCACTTT.